This T cell receptor (beta chain) emerged from a study of regulatory T cells in long-lasting Graves disease. Regarding time point: newly diagnosed GD, antithyroid drugs for less than 3 months. Construction of the TCR library relied on RNA isolated from PBMCs. General study points: TCR diversity was lower in persistent Graves' patients (versus newly diagnosed ones).

This clonotype was picked up a small number of times. Its antigen is undetermined. Relying on iRepertoire HTBI primers and Arm-PCR of CDR3 regions, the team built TCR beta libraries. TCRdb called the multiplex PCR reads again in MiXCR, with one record for every CDR3 protein. In the table there are a few hundred thousand distinct CDR3 sequences, about a sixth of which are singletons. These data also featured in a second study, about T cells in Graves' hyperthyroidism and ophthalmopathy. According to that study: Researchers report that a 13 V-J model separated ophthalmopathy from stable hyperthyroidism. The model foresaw ophthalmopathy a median roughly 6 months prior to onset.

The sequence was collected from a man aged 40-55 years with Graves disease. Source: peripheral blood mononuclear cells (PBMCs), taken at new diagnosis, from a patient treated with antithyroid drugs.

Written as DNA, the CDR3 is TGTGCCTGGAGTGTTACACATACTCAGCCCCAGCATTTT. This gives the protein CAWSVTHTQPQHF. The V gene is TRBV30, the J gene TRBJ1-5; no clear D gene. The CDR3 covers 13 residues. V was cut by 0 bases and J by 6 bases, with 9 bases left in between. Germline CDR1 GTSNPN, CDR2 SVGIG (reference sequence).